This entry features one T cell receptor beta chain sequence. The antigen is not known. Cells sorted by CD45RO/CCR7/CD25/CD127/CD95/CD27 comprised CD4+ naive, central memory, regulatory and stem cell-like memory cells. Germline V gene lookup returns CDR1 LNHDA and CDR2 SQIVND (reference sequence). The CDR3 contains 14 residues. The ends were cut back, 2 bases at V and 4 bases at J, with 11 bases in the middle. Sequenced material consisted of expressed TCRB transcripts (all of the isolated RNA was reverse transcribed). Sequencing used immunoSEQ multiplex PCR; TCRdb keeps in-frame clones, though not all of them. The sample yields some 350,000 clones, approximately 13% seen once. The record originates from a study of beta chain features in type 1 diabetes. Study at large: Sorted cells, more than 95,000,000 in number, were examined across all samples. The study's findings and limits: The study found fewer insertions and more deletions at VDJ junctions in type 1 diabetes patients. Naive, central memory and Treg TCRB repertoires seemed to resemble each other more closely in patients than they did in healthy donors. All four CD4+ subsets of Type 1 diabetes patients contained TCRB CDR3s that were moderately but significantly shorter.

The TCR was taken from a woman under 30 with type 1 diabetes. The rearrangement uses TRBV19 and TRBJ1-1, with D perhaps TRBD1 (5 bases). Input material: naive CD4+ T cells from blood. Here the CDR3 DNA reads TGTGCCAGTAGTATAATCGCAGGGCTCACTGAAGCTTTCTTT. Its translation: CASSIIAGLTEAFF.